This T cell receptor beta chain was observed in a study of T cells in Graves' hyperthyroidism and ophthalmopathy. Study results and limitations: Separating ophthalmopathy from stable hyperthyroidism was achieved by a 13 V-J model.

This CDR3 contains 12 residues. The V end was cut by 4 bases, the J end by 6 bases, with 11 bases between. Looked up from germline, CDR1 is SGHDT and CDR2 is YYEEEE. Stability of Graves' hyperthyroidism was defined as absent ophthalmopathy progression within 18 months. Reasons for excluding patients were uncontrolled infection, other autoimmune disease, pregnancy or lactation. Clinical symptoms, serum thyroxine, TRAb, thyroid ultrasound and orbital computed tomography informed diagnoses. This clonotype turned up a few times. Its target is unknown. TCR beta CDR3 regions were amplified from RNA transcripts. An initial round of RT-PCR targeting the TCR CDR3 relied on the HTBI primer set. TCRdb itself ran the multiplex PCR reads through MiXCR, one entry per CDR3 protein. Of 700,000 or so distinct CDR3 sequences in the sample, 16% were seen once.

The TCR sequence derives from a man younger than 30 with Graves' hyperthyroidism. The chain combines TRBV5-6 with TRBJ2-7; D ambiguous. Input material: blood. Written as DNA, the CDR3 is TGTGCCAGCAGCCTGGCTGTGGCCGAGCAGTACTTC. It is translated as CASSLAVAEQYF.